The 31 T cell receptor beta chains presented below share a single source sample, sequenced in a study of blood T cell repertoires in COVID-19. Profiling relied on immunoSEQ multiplex PCR, and the TCRdb table lists in-frame clones only, not all of them. The data show approximately 240,000 clones, approximately 81% seen once. The material sequenced was peripheral blood. Every receptor here comes from a woman in her sixties who had recovered from COVID-19.

The gene calls are TRBV25-1 and TRBJ2-1; TRBD2 matches 9 bases. CDR1 is MGHDK and CDR2 is SYGVNS in the germline V gene. The CDR3 covers 15 residues. V trimming: 5 bases; J trimming: 3 bases; junction bases outside the gene matches: 5. Here the CDR3 DNA reads TGTGCCAGCAGTTCTGTGACTAGCGGCTACAATGAGCAGTTCTTC. Encoded protein: CASSSVTSGYNEQFF.

The chain combines TRBV5-1 with TRBJ2-1; D remains unclear. Deletions cut 1 base from V and 0 bases from J, with 8 bases between. The CDR3 is 15 residues long. Germline CDR1 reads SGHRS; CDR2 reads YFSETQ. CDR3: CASSLRISSYNEQFF. The CDR3, as DNA: TGCGCCAGCAGCTTGCGAATCAGCTCCTACAATGAGCAGTTCTTC.

V is TRBV13 and J is TRBJ1-2, with D uncertain. Germline assignment: CDR1 PRHDT and CDR2 FYEKMQ (reference sequence). Deletions cut 5 bases from V and 0 bases from J, with 16 bases between. The CDR3 spans 16 residues. Here the CDR3 reads CASSPPAGITNYGYTF. For the CDR3, the DNA is TGTGCCAGCAGCCCCCCGGCAGGTATAACTAACTATGGCTACACCTTC.

This clone was recorded once. The chain joins TRBV7-3 to TRBJ2-2; TRBD1 is a possible D gene (6 bases). Germline V gives CDR1 SGHTA, CDR2 FQGTGA. This CDR3 is 16 amino acids long. The germline V and J ends were trimmed by 5 bases and 2 bases, with 15 bases remaining between them. This chain's CDR3 is CASSTLGGGNTGELFF. The CDR3 DNA sequence: TGTGCCAGCAGCACCCTGGGTGGGGGCAACACCGGGGAGCTGTTTTTT.

V is TRBV20-1 and J is TRBJ1-2, with TRBD1 as a possible D gene (6 bases). The CDR3 sequence is 14 residues long. Germline-derived CDR1 and CDR2 are DFQATT and SNEGSKA (reference sequence). V shed 3 bases and J shed 5 bases, with 16 bases lying between them. CDR3 bases: TGCAGTGCTAGTGGGGGCGCTCCTTCTTATGGCTACACCTTC. Translation: CSASGGAPSYGYTF.

The J gene is TRBJ2-3, the V gene TRBV24-1; D gene unclear. The germline gives CDR1 KGHDR, CDR2 SFDVKD. The CDR3 length is 13 residues. The V end was cut by 7 bases, the J end by 0 bases, with 7 bases between. CDR3 bases: TGTGCCACCAGCGAAACTAGCACAGATACGCAGTATTTT. It specifies CATSETSTDTQYF.

V usage is TRBV7-8 and J usage is TRBJ2-3; 11 nucleotides align to TRBD2. Germline V lookup: CDR1 SGHVS, CDR2 FQNEAQ. V gave up 5 bases and J gave up 1 base; unmatched junction bases: 5. This CDR3 region has 16 residues. The CDR3 sequence is CASSLSGGAGTDTQYF. The CDR3 DNA is TGTGCCAGCAGCCTTAGCGGGGGGGCCGGCACAGATACGCAGTATTTT.

The chain couples TRBV29-1 to TRBJ2-5, with TRBD1 as a possible D gene (5 bases). Germline CDR1 is SQVTM and CDR2 is ANQGSEA. Trimming cost V 1 base and J 5 bases, with 20 bases left between them. The CDR3 length is 16 residues. CDR3 in DNA: TGCAGCGTTGAAGGGGCTCTTGGGGCGATCGGGGAGACCCAGTACTTC. Translating it yields CSVEGALGAIGETQYF.

V usage is TRBV7-8 and J usage is TRBJ1-1; D is uncertain. In germline, CDR1 is SGHVS, CDR2 FQNEAQ. Trimming shortened V by 2 bases and J by 10 bases, and 20 bases separated the two germline ends. The CDR3 has 15 residues. In DNA form, the CDR3 reads TGTGCCAGCAGCTTATCACAGACACTCCGGAATGGAGCTTTCTTT. Residues: CASSLSQTLRNGAFF.

This sequence joins TRBV21-1 and TRBJ1-2. TRBV21-1 is labeled a pseudogene. The CDR3 consists of 17 residues. Here the CDR3 reads CASSKRRAKLTTYGYTF. The CDR3 DNA reads as TGTGCCAGCAGCAAACGGAGGGCTAAACTTACAACCTATGGCTACACCTTC.

The chain couples TRBV5-1 to TRBJ2-3, with D unclear. The CDR3 totals 14 residues. Per the germline V gene, CDR1 is SGHRS and CDR2 is YFSETQ. Trimming pared 3 bases from V and 2 bases from J, leaving 10 bases between. The CDR3 DNA follows: TGCGCCAGCAGCTATGGCCAAGACACAGATACGCAGTATTTT. It yields the protein CASSYGQDTDTQYF.

The CDR3 sequence is CASRETGGFGNTIYF. Written as DNA, the CDR3 is TGTGCCAGCAGGGAGACAGGGGGCTTTGGAAACACCATATATTTT. The V gene is TRBV6-5, the J gene TRBJ1-3; the match to TRBD1 covers 10 bases. V lost 6 bases to trimming and J lost 3 bases; unmatched junction nucleotides: 5. The germline gives CDR1 MNHEY, CDR2 SVGAGI. The CDR3 extends over 15 amino acids.

The chain joins TRBV6-2 or TRBV6-3 to TRBJ1-2; 7 bases fit TRBD1. V shed 5 bases and J 3 bases; nucleotides not matched to a gene: 6. The length of the CDR3 is 14 residues. Germline CDR1 reads MNHEY; CDR2 reads SVGEGT. CDR3 region: CASSRTGNYYGYTF. CDR3 coding DNA: TGTGCCAGCAGTCGGACAGGTAACTACTATGGCTACACCTTC.

The rearrangement uses TRBV9 and TRBJ2-2; the D gene is possibly TRBD1 (5 bases). V lost 2 bases, J lost 0 bases, and 11 bases lay in between. Germline V gives CDR1 SGDLS, CDR2 YYNGEE. The length of the CDR3 is 16 residues. CDR3 in amino acids: CASSVLGLSNTGELFF. The DNA of the CDR3 is TGTGCCAGCAGCGTTTTGGGGCTCTCGAACACCGGGGAGCTGTTTTTT.

The V and J genes are TRBV19 and TRBJ1-1; possibly TRBD1 for D (5 bases). Trimming shortened V by 7 bases and J by 1 base, and 19 bases separated the two germline ends. CDR1 and CDR2 (germline): LNHDA, SQIVND (reference sequence). CDR3 length: 16 amino acids. DNA for the CDR3: TGTGCCAGTAAGGTGAATTTTGCCAGGGAGAACACTGAAGCTTTCTTT. Translating it yields CASKVNFARENTEAFF.

This clone occurred a few times. The V call is TRBV19, the J call TRBJ1-1; D is ambiguous. V was pared by 0 bases and J by 9 bases, with 11 bases between. The germline CDR1 and CDR2 sequences are LNHDA and SQIVND (reference sequence). This CDR3 is 13 amino acids long. The CDR3 sequence is CASSIEAGNQAFF. CDR3 DNA sequence: TGTGCCAGTAGTATAGAGGCGGGGAACCAAGCTTTCTTT.

The chain employs TRBV5-4 and TRBJ1-2; TRBD1 aligns across 8 bases. The CDR3 covers 14 residues. Per the germline V gene, CDR1 is SGHNT and CDR2 is YYREEE (reference sequence). The V segment lost 1 base and the J segment 7 bases; nucleotides outside the gene matches: 6. CDR3 loop: CASSLWQGARGYTF. In DNA, the CDR3 is TGTGCCAGCAGCTTGTGGCAGGGGGCGCGTGGCTACACCTTC.

The V call is TRBV5-8, the J call TRBJ2-1; tentatively, D is TRBD1 (6 bases). The CDR3 spans 15 residues. The V and J ends lost 3 bases and 7 bases respectively, with 17 bases between them. Germline V CDR1 and CDR2: SGHTS, YDEGEE. The CDR3 nucleotides read TGTGCCAGCAGCTCCACCGGGACATTATTTAATGAGCAGTTCTTC. Protein sequence: CASSSTGTLFNEQFF.

The chain combines TRBV3-1 (or the pseudogene TRBV3-2) with TRBJ1-2, with a tentative D call TRBD1 (6 bases). With 0 bases removed from V and 4 bases from J, the gap between germline ends came to 15 bases. The germline CDR1 and CDR2 sequences are LGHDT and YNNKEL (reference sequence). The CDR3 loop spans 16 amino acids. DNA of the CDR3: TGTGCCAGCAGCCAAGATTGGGGCGGACAGCTCTATGGCTACACCTTC. It encodes CASSQDWGGQLYGYTF.

V usage is TRBV12-5 and J usage is TRBJ1-1; D is unresolved. Looked up from germline, CDR1 is LGHNT and CDR2 is FRNRAP. With 0 bases removed from V and 0 bases from J, the gap between germline ends came to 14 bases. The CDR3 is 17 residues long. CDR3 sequence: CASGLVLEGNMNTEAFF. The CDR3 coding sequence is TGTGCTAGTGGTTTGGTACTAGAAGGAAATATGAACACTGAAGCTTTCTTT.

V and J are TRBV11-2 and TRBJ2-7; 7 bases are a match to TRBD1. CDR1 and CDR2 (germline): SGHAT, FQNNGV. V lost 4 bases and J lost 4; bases outside the gene matches: 7. This CDR3 region has 14 residues. The CDR3 loop reads CASSSTQGRYEQYF. In DNA form, the CDR3 reads TGTGCCAGCAGCTCGACACAGGGGCGGTACGAGCAGTACTTC.

The V call is TRBV12-5, the J call TRBJ1-5; possibly TRBD1 for D (6 bases). The CDR3 has 14 amino acids. Germline V gene data show CDR1 as LGHNT and CDR2 as FRNRAP. Trimming took 7 bases from V and 2 from J, leaving 12 bases between them. Here the CDR3 DNA reads TGTGCTAGTGCCCCGACAGGAGGCAATCAGCCCCAGCATTTT. Translation gives CASAPTGGNQPQHF.

J is TRBJ1-2 and V is TRBV19, with TRBD1 identical over 9 bases. CDR3 size: 15 residues. V was clipped by 5 bases and J by 3 bases; unmatched bases: 7. The germline V gene encodes CDR1 LNHDA and CDR2 SQIVND (reference sequence). DNA for the CDR3: TGTGCCAGTAGTTCAGGACAGGGGATCGACTATGGCTACACCTTC. Its protein is CASSSGQGIDYGYTF. The full variable domain, in which reference TRBV19 and TRBJ1-2 provide the parts outside the CDR3, is DGGITQSPKYLFRKEGQNVTLSCEQNLNHDAMYWYRQDPGQGLRLIYYSQIVNDFQKGDIAEGYSVSREKKESFPLTVTSAQKNPTAFYLCASSSGQGIDYGYTFGSGTRLTVV.

This chain links TRBV5-1 with TRBJ1-2; D not resolved. With 1 base removed from V and 4 bases from J, the gap between germline ends came to 8 bases. The CDR3 extends over 13 amino acids. Germline V gene data show CDR1 as SGHRS and CDR2 as YFSETQ. CDR3 in amino acids: CASSLNRLYGYTF. CDR3 bases: TGCGCCAGCAGCTTGAATCGTCTCTATGGCTACACCTTC.

The chain has TRBV30 and TRBJ1-2; no clear D. This CDR3 comprises 14 residues. V was pared by 3 bases and J by 12 bases, with 23 bases between. The germline V gene encodes CDR1 GTSNPN and CDR2 SVGIG (reference sequence). The CDR3: CAWRSRLRINRDTF. The CDR3 region has the DNA TGTGCCTGGAGAAGCCGCCTGCGTATTAATCGGGACACCTTC.

This clone turned up a few times. The chain joins TRBV15 to TRBJ2-1, with TRBD1 matching 7 bases. This CDR3 is 15 amino acids long. The germline V gene has CDR1 LNHNV and CDR2 YYDKDF (reference sequence). Losses at the gene ends were 1 base for V and 6 bases for J; bases not matched to a gene: 6. CDR3: CATSRVGGRLNEQFF. CDR3 coding DNA: TGTGCCACCAGCAGAGTAGGGGGCCGACTCAATGAGCAGTTCTTC.

The chain is built from TRBV2 and TRBJ1-2, with 8 bases fitting TRBD1. There are 14 residues in the CDR3. V dropped 3 bases and J dropped 8; count of bases not matched to a gene: 8. Looked up from germline, CDR1 is SNHLY and CDR2 is FYNNEI. CDR3 coding DNA: TGTGCCAGCAGTGAGCTACAGGGGGGAGGCGGCTACACCTTC. The encoded protein is CASSELQGGGGYTF. The full variable domain, with the rest looked up from reference TRBV2 and TRBJ1-2, is EPEVTQTPSHQVTQMGQEVILRCVPISNHLYFYWYRQILGQKVEFLVSFYNNEISEKSEIFDDQFSVERPDGSNFTLKIRSTKLEDSAMYFCASSELQGGGGYTFGSGTRLTVV.

The rearrangement uses TRBV19 and TRBJ1-5; D uncertain. Trimming left V 4 bases short and J 3 bases short, with 13 bases between. CDR1 is LNHDA and CDR2 is SQIVND in the germline V gene (reference sequence). This CDR3 region has 15 residues. The CDR3: CASSTNDGHNQPQHF. The CDR3 DNA is TGTGCCAGTAGTACCAATGATGGGCACAATCAGCCCCAGCATTTT. The full variable domain, with the rest looked up from reference TRBV19 and TRBJ1-5, is DGGITQSPKYLFRKEGQNVTLSCEQNLNHDAMYWYRQDPGQGLRLIYYSQIVNDFQKGDIAEGYSVSREKKESFPLTVTSAQKNPTAFYLCASSTNDGHNQPQHFGDGTRLSIL.

The chain has TRBV30 and TRBJ1-3, with unresolved D. Germline V gene lookup returns CDR1 GTSNPN and CDR2 SVGIG (reference sequence). The V and J ends lost 4 bases and 0 bases respectively, with 7 bases between them. This CDR3 has 13 amino acids. The CDR3 is CAWTRSSGNTIYF. DNA of the CDR3: TGTGCCTGGACCCGGAGCTCTGGAAACACCATATATTTT.

This chain connects TRBV13 to TRBJ1-1, with TRBD1 as a possible D gene (6 bases). Trimming pared 6 bases from V and 0 bases from J, leaving 11 bases between. The germline V gene encodes CDR1 PRHDT and CDR2 FYEKMQ (reference sequence). The CDR3 sequence is 14 residues long. The CDR3 loop reads CASSLDRMNTEAFF. The CDR3 coding sequence is TGTGCCAGCAGTTTGGACAGAATGAACACTGAAGCTTTCTTT.

V gene TRBV10-3 combines with J gene TRBJ2-7; D remains unclear. V shed 3 bases and J shed 1 base, with 7 bases lying between them. The germline gives CDR1 ENHRY, CDR2 SYGVKD. The CDR3 loop spans 13 amino acids. The CDR3 reads CAISDARSYEQYF. For the CDR3, the DNA is TGTGCCATCAGTGATGCACGGTCCTACGAGCAGTACTTC.